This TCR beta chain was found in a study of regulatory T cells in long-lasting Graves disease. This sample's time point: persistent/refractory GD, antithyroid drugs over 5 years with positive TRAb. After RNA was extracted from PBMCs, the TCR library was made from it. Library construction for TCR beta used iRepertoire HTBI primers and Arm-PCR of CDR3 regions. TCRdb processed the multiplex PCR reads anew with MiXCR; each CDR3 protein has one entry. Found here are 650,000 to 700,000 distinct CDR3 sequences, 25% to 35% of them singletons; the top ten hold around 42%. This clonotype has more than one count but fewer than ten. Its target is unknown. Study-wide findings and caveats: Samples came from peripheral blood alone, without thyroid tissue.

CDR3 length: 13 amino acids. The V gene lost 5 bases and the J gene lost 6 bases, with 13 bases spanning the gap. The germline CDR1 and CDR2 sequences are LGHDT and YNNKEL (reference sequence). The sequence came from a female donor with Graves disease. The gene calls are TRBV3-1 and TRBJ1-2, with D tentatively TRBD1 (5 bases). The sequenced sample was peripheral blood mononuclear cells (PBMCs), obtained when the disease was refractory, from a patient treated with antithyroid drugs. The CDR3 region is CASSYLGTHGYTF. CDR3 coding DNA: TGTGCCAGCAGCTACCTGGGGACTCATGGCTACACCTTC.